The 19 T cell receptor beta chains given below trace back to one sample, sequenced in a study of T-cell reconstitution after alpha-beta-depleted transplantation in children. Preparation of the TCRbeta library was carried out with unique molecular identifiers. TCRdb called the PCR reads again in MiXCR, with one record for every CDR3 protein. The table shows about 78,000 distinct CDR3 sequences, with 13% to 15% occurring only once. Sequencing was performed on PBMCs, mostly from graft donor cells, taken 180 days after TCRalphabeta/CD19-depleted stem cell transplant. The receptors originated from a male patient between 2 and 10 years old who had a stem cell transplant for acute lymphoblastic leukemia, so the T cells may come from the graft donor.

This sequence joins TRBV12-3 or TRBV12-4 and TRBJ1-4, with TRBD1 identical over 7 bases. V was clipped by 11 bases and J by 4 bases; unmatched bases: 7. This CDR3 region has 13 residues. CDR3 residues: CASRGAFNEKLFF. CDR3 bases: TGTGCCTCCAGGGGGGCGTTTAATGAAAAACTGTTTTTT.

This clonotype was recorded a few times. V gene TRBV7-2 combines with J gene TRBJ1-6; 8 nucleotides match TRBD1. The CDR3 loop spans 14 amino acids. The junction had 2 bases not matched to a gene; V was cut back by 1 base and J by 9 bases. The germline V gene encodes CDR1 SGHTA and CDR2 FQGNSA. The DNA of the CDR3 is TGTGCCAGCAGCTTAGAAACAGGGGGTTCACCCCTCCACTTT. Translating gives CASSLETGGSPLHF.

This clonotype was found many times. V usage is TRBV5-6 and J usage is TRBJ2-6; unclear D gene. The germline gives CDR1 SGHDT, CDR2 YYEEEE. The CDR3 runs to 11 residues. Trimming pared 0 bases from V and 9 bases from J, leaving 1 base between. The CDR3 DNA reads as TGTGCCAGCAGCTTGGGCAACGTCCTGACTTTC. Protein sequence: CASSLGNVLTF.

This clonotype was counted only a few times. CDR3 coding DNA: TGTGCCAGCAGCTTACAGGGGACCTATACGCAGTATTTT. It translates to CASSLQGTYTQYF. The chain employs TRBV7-2 and TRBJ2-3, with D possibly TRBD1 on 6 matching bases. The CDR3 covers 13 residues. Germline V gene data show CDR1 as SGHTA and CDR2 as FQGNSA. Trimming removed 2 bases from V and 7 bases from J, with 10 bases in between.

The chain is built from TRBV27 and TRBJ2-3, with 7 bases that match TRBD2. The V gene end was trimmed by 4 bases and the J gene end by 4 bases; junction bases not matched to a gene: 5. Germline V gene lookup returns CDR1 MNHEY and CDR2 SMNVEV (reference sequence). This CDR3 is built from 14 residues. The CDR3 nucleotides read TGTGCCAGCAGTTGGGCGGGGGAAGCAGATACGCAGTATTTT. Translated: CASSWAGEADTQYF.

This clonotype was observed at least ten times. This chain links TRBV18 with TRBJ1-1, with 7 bases that match TRBD1. The length of the CDR3 is 14 residues. Germline values: CDR1 KGHSH, CDR2 LQKENI. V shed 3 bases and J 4 bases; nucleotides not matched to a gene: 5. DNA of the CDR3: TGTGCCAGCTCACCCCGGCAGGGGGGCACTGAAGCTTTCTTT. The encoded protein is CASSPRQGGTEAFF.

This clonotype was seen more than once but under ten times. The rearrangement links TRBV7-6 to TRBJ2-7, with TRBD2 matching 7 bases. The CDR3 spans 14 residues. J gave up 2 bases and V 1 base, and 2 bases lay outside the gene matches. Germline V gene lookup returns CDR1 SGHVS and CDR2 FNYEAQ. In nucleotides, the CDR3 is TGTGCCAGCAGCTTAGAAGCGGGGACCTACGAGCAGTACTTC. Its protein product is CASSLEAGTYEQYF.

The chain employs TRBV29-1 and TRBJ1-4; the D gene is possibly TRBD1 (6 bases). The CDR3 extends over 14 amino acids. Trimming removed 3 bases at V and 5 bases at J, with 13 bases between. The germline V gene encodes CDR1 SQVTM and CDR2 ANQGSEA. The CDR3 DNA reads TGCAGCGTTGATCCGCAGGGGAGGAATGAAAAACTGTTTTTT. It translates to CSVDPQGRNEKLFF.

As regards this clonotype: This may be a read error: a much more frequent sequence differs by one nucleotide. The rearrangement joins TRBV10-3 to TRBJ2-4; 9 bases fit TRBD1. From germline, CDR1 is ENHRY and CDR2 SYGVKD. The CDR3 is made up of 15 amino acids. The DNA for the CDR3 is TGTCCCATCAGTGAGGACCGGGACAGGGCTTATAGGTCGTACTTC. Its protein product is CPISEDRDRAYRSYF.

This clonotype appeared a few times. The CDR3 nucleotides are TGTGCCACCTATACAAAGGGAGCCGTCCCTGGGGCCAACGTCCTGACTTTC. Residues: CATYTKGAVPGANVLTF. This chain links TRBV5-6 with TRBJ2-6; TRBD2 might be the D (5 bases). The germline V and J ends were trimmed by 9 bases and 2 bases, with 21 bases remaining between them. In germline, CDR1 is SGHDT, CDR2 YYEEEE. The CDR3 loop spans 17 amino acids.

A few counts support this clonotype. The chain recombines TRBV7-2 with TRBJ1-1, with TRBD1 identical over 9 bases. This CDR3 region has 15 residues. In germline, CDR1 is SGHTA, CDR2 FQGNSA. V was clipped by 5 bases and J by 5 bases; unmatched bases: 9. Written as DNA, the CDR3 is TGTGCCAGCAGCCCACAGGGGGCGCGAGGGACTGAAGCTTTCTTT. Translated, it gives CASSPQGARGTEAFF.

This clonotype was detected a few times. The V call is TRBV5-1, the J call TRBJ2-5, with D perhaps matching TRBD2 (5 bases). CDR1 and CDR2 from the germline V gene are SGHRS and YFSETQ. Trimming shortened V by 0 bases and J by 1 base, and 16 bases separated the two germline ends. The CDR3 contains 17 residues. The CDR3 loop reads CASSLALLGSFQETQYF. In DNA form, the CDR3 reads TGCGCCAGCAGCTTGGCTCTGCTGGGGAGTTTCCAAGAGACCCAGTACTTC.

This clonotype was detected only a few times. The chain is built from TRBV5-1 and TRBJ2-5; D possibly corresponds to TRBD2 (5 bases). CDR1 is SGHRS, CDR2 YFSETQ, per germline. This CDR3 is 13 amino acids long. Trimming took off 1 base at V and 4 bases at J, with 8 bases between the two ends. This CDR3 is CASSLYAGETQYF. In nucleotides, the CDR3 is TGCGCCAGCAGCTTGTACGCGGGAGAGACCCAGTACTTC. Full variable domain (remainder filled in from reference TRBV5-1 and TRBJ2-5): KAGVTQTPRYLIKTRGQQVTLSCSPISGHRSVSWYQQTPGQGLQFLFEYFSETQRNKGNFPGRFSGRQFSNSRSEMNVSTLELGDSALYLCASSLYAGETQYFGPGTRLLVL.

The rearrangement joins TRBV6-1 to TRBJ2-4; perhaps D is TRBD1 or TRBD2 (6 bases each). The length of the CDR3 is 17 residues. The V gene lost 5 bases and the J gene lost 0 bases, with 17 bases spanning the gap. Germline assignment: CDR1 MNHNS and CDR2 SASEGT. The CDR3 DNA reads as TGTGCCAGCAGTCGGGGGCCTGACAGCCTAGCCAAAAACATTCAGTACTTC. Amino acids: CASSRGPDSLAKNIQYF.

This clonotype occurred many times. This chain uses TRBV9 with TRBJ2-5; D may be TRBD1 (6 bases). This CDR3 is 15 amino acids long. Germline V gene data show CDR1 as SGDLS and CDR2 as YYNGEE. V dropped 4 bases and J dropped 4 bases, with 17 bases sitting between them. CDR3 loop: CASSPPTGWGETQYF. In DNA, the CDR3 is TGTGCCAGCAGCCCCCCAACAGGGTGGGGAGAGACCCAGTACTTC.

The chain links TRBV25-1 to TRBJ1-1, with D possibly TRBD1 on 6 matching bases. The CDR3 is 13 amino acids. The V gene lost 4 bases and the J gene lost 1 base, with 7 bases spanning the gap. Germline-derived CDR1 and CDR2 are MGHDK and SYGVNS. The CDR3 bases are TGTGCCAGCAGTGTGGGACAGAACACTGAAGCTTTCTTT. Protein: CASSVGQNTEAFF.

This sequence joins TRBV12-3 or TRBV12-4 and TRBJ2-2, with D unclear. Trimming stripped 2 bases from V and 0 bases from J, with 13 bases between. This CDR3 spans 17 amino acids. Written as DNA, the CDR3 is TGTGCCAGCAGTTTAAGGATCCGGGCGGCGAACACCGGGGAGCTGTTTTTT. This sequence encodes CASSLRIRAANTGELFF.

There are a few counts of this clonotype. The rearrangement links TRBV27 to TRBJ2-7; TRBD2 aligns across 13 bases. With 4 bases clipped from V and 4 bases from J, the junction kept 4 bases outside the gene matches. Per germline, CDR1 MNHEY and CDR2 SMNVEV (reference sequence). The CDR3 is 15 residues long. CDR3 in amino acids: CASSSGLAGLYEQYF. DNA for the CDR3: TGTGCCAGCAGTTCGGGACTAGCGGGATTATACGAGCAGTACTTC.

There are a few counts of this clonotype. This chain links TRBV7-2 with TRBJ2-7, with D possibly being TRBD1 (6 bases). Germline V lookup: CDR1 SGHTA, CDR2 FQGNSA. Trimming removed 1 base from V and 2 bases from J, with 9 bases in between. The CDR3 loop spans 14 amino acids. CDR3 loop: CASSLVQGTYEQYF. The CDR3 bases are TGTGCCAGCAGCTTAGTTCAGGGGACCTACGAGCAGTACTTC.